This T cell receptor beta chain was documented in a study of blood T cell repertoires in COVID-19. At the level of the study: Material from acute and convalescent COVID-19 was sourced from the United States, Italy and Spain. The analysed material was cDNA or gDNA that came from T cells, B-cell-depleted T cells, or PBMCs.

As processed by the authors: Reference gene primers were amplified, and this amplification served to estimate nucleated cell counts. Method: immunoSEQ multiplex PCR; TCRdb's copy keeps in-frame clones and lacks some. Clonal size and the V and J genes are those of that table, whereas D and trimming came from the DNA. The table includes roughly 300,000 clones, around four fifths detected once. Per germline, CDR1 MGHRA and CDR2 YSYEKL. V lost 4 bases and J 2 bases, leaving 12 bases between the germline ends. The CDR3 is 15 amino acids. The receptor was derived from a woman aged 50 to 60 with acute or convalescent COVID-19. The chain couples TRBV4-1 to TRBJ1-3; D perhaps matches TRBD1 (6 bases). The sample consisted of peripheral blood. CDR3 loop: CASSRYGTPGNTIYF. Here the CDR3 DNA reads TGCGCCAGCAGCCGCTACGGGACACCTGGAAACACCATATATTTT.